The text below deals with one TCR beta chain. The data stem from a study of T cells in Graves' hyperthyroidism and ophthalmopathy. The germline V gene has CDR1 MGHDK and CDR2 SYGVNS. J lost 7 bases, V lost 1 base, and 8 bases had no gene match. This CDR3 region has 15 residues. RNA transcripts gave rise to amplified TCR beta CDR3 regions. The HTBI primer set was used in a first-round RT-PCR of the TCR CDR3. Each CDR3 protein gets one entry after TCRdb re-called the multiplex PCR reads with MiXCR. The table includes over 250,000 distinct CDR3 sequences, 25% to 30% detected once. The sequence derives from a man aged 35 to 55 with Graves' hyperthyroidism that later progressed to Graves' ophthalmopathy. The sample was blood. This sequence joins TRBV25-1 and TRBJ1-2, with 8 bases fitting TRBD1. The CDR3 coding sequence is TGTGCCAGCAGTGAATGGGGGGGACAGGCAGGTGGCTACACCTTC. It yields the protein CASSEWGGQAGGYTF.